This is a list of T cell receptor beta chains from one sample in a study of CD8+ T cells in alopecia areata. Assay: immunoSEQ multiplex PCR; the TCRdb copy retains only in-frame clones and omits some. Of 110,000 or so clones in the sample, roughly 50% were seen once. The sample was CD8+ T cells sorted from blood, taken at week 4, from a patient treated with tofacitinib. Receptors originate from a human donor with alopecia areata. Both conserved end residues are trimmed from each CDR3. Clone size is stated in some rows and not others, as once, few, many or a class when expanded.

clone_size	j_call	cdr3_length	v_call	cdr3_aa
few	TRBJ2-1	11	TRBV7-9	ASSPVAVDEQF
once	TRBJ2-6	16	TRBV10-3	AITPQAGRDSGANVLT
-	TRBJ1-5	13	TRBV4-1	ASSWTRTDNQPQH
-	TRBJ2-3	13	TRBV5-6	ASSADSISTDTQY
few	TRBJ1-2	12	TRBV7-9	ASLGDSLNYGYT
-	TRBJ1-1	11	TRBV27	ASSLYGNTEAF
once	TRBJ2-2	15	TRBV7-2	ASSSHFGGVVAGELF
few	TRBJ2-5	11	TRBV29-1	SVVGRNQETQY
-	TRBJ1-1	12	TRBV29-1	SVEGTRARAEAF
-	TRBJ1-2	11	TRBV28	ASSLAAIYGYT
-	TRBJ1-1	12	TRBV11-2	ASSLGQGAAEAF
-	TRBJ2-1	10	TRBV29-1	SVEWGSYEQF
once	TRBJ2-7	12	TRBV6-5	ASSYGATGYEQY
-	TRBJ2-7	11	TRBV7-2	ASSESPGREQY
-	TRBJ2-5	12	TRBV27	ASSSGFTGETQY
-	TRBJ1-2	13	TRBV6-6	ASSTTTGAIDGYT
once	TRBJ1-5	11	TRBV30	AWSPDQNQPQH
few	TRBJ1-2	10	TRBV29-1	SVERGGDGYT
-	TRBJ1-1	11	TRBV6-1	ASPGQGDTEAF
-	TRBJ2-3	15	TRBV29-1	SVSGLAGGASTDTQY
few	TRBJ1-2	13	TRBV19	ASSAAVDSNYGYT
once	TRBJ1-5	10	TRBV30	AWSVPRSPQH
-	TRBJ2-2	10	TRBV30	AWKGSTGELF
-	TRBJ2-3	17	TRBV30	AWIPNPTSGGGIADTQY
-	TRBJ2-7	14	TRBV29-1	SVDGLGQALSYEQY
-	TRBJ2-1	9	TRBV27	ASRELDEQF
-	TRBJ2-1	9	TRBV30	AWSVADEQF